This T cell receptor (beta chain) comes out of a study of blood T cell repertoires in COVID-19. Looking at the study overall: Specimens from acute and convalescent COVID-19 originated in the United States, Italy and Spain. T cells, B-cell-depleted T cells, or PBMCs provided the cDNA or gDNA that served as material.

Participant-reported clinical history was the basis for cohort assignment. Donors in Cohort 3 who had recovered were those with two negative PCRs, healthcare professional clearance, or resolution of their symptoms. The protocol was immunoSEQ multiplex PCR, while the TCRdb copy is restricted to in-frame clones and leaves out a portion. The data hold approximately 140,000 clones, with 65% to 90% observed a single time. This sequence originates from a woman in her fifties or sixties who had recovered from COVID-19. Sequences were obtained from PBMCs or T cells enriched from blood (not recorded which).

CDR3 sequence reads: CAISESSASGGYYNEQFF. CDR3 sequence (DNA): TGTGCCATCAGTGAGTCGTCTGCTAGCGGGGGGTACTACAATGAGCAGTTCTTC. The chain recombines TRBV10-3 with TRBJ2-1; 11 bases map to TRBD2. Per the germline V gene, CDR1 is ENHRY and CDR2 is SYGVKD. J was trimmed by 3 bases and V by 0 bases; bases with no gene match: 7. The CDR3 has 18 residues.